This entry is about one TCR beta chain. The sample has other DNA sequences that encode this CDR3 too. The ends were cut back, 5 bases at V and 7 bases at J, with 12 bases in the middle. Germline V gene data show CDR1 as SGHTA and CDR2 as FQGNSA. The length of the CDR3 is 12 residues. The sample is drawn from a study of shared clonotypes between healthy human individuals. Here immunoSEQ multiplex PCR was the method, and the copy in TCRdb shows in-frame clones only, minus some. The sample has a few million clones; 93% are singletons. This chain connects TRBV7-2 to TRBJ2-7; tentative D call: TRBD2 (5 bases). Sample: naive CD4+ T cells from PBMCs. This sample's subset: CD45RA+ positively selected. This TCR derives from a man between 18 and 29 years old in good health. Some clones in this sample may be carry-over from other donors' samples. The CDR3 DNA reads as TGTGCCAGCAGCCTCCGGAGAGGGGAGCAGTACTTC. Amino acids: CASSLRRGEQYF.